This TCR beta chain derives from a study of T-cell reconstitution after alpha-beta-depleted transplantation in children. There are many counts of this clonotype. Relative to the germline gene, one junction end is altered; a read error may explain this. The germline V gene encodes CDR1 MNHNS and CDR2 SASEGT. This CDR3 is built from 10 residues. It was with unique molecular identifiers that the TCRbeta library was prepared. TCRdb passed the PCR reads through MiXCR, listing each CDR3 protein once. The table records approximately 240,000 distinct CDR3 sequences, approximately 10% of them present only once.

This specimen consisted of PBMCs from the stem cell graft donor, obtained from the stem cell graft. This rearrangement joins TRBV6-1 to TRBJ1-1; no firm D call. This clonotype was obtained from a human donor who donated a stem cell graft to a child with acute lymphoblastic leukemia. This CDR3 is CASSQARAFF. In DNA, the CDR3 is TGTGCCAGCAGTCAAGCGCGAGCTTTCTTT.